The 2 T cell receptor beta chains below all came from one sample that was sequenced in a study of shared clonotypes between healthy human individuals. The table came from immunoSEQ multiplex PCR; TCRdb's copy has only in-frame clones and leaves some out. The table lists roughly 680,000 clones, around 77% of them singletons. The sample taken for sequencing was memory CD4+ T cells sorted from blood. The sample's subset: CD45RA-negative fraction. These TCRs come from a woman in her 30s in good health.

J is TRBJ2-1 and V is TRBV5-1; D is perhaps TRBD1 (6 bases). Germline V gene sequence: CDR1 SGHRS, CDR2 YFSETQ. The V end was cut by 6 bases, the J end by 7 bases, with 17 bases between. This CDR3 comprises 14 residues. CDR3 amino acids: CASTPGTTGNEQFF. In nucleotides, the CDR3 is TGCGCCAGCACCCCTGGGACAACCGGGAATGAGCAGTTCTTC.

There are a few counts of this clone. The V call is TRBV27, the J call TRBJ1-2; D possibly corresponds to TRBD1 (5 bases). Germline V gives CDR1 MNHEY, CDR2 SMNVEV (reference sequence). CDR3 length: 14 residues. V shed 4 bases and J shed 8 bases, with 17 bases lying between them. The CDR3 coding sequence is TGTGCCAGCAGTTCCGGGGCTTTGGTCGGAGGCTACACCTTC. Its translation is CASSSGALVGGYTF.